The rows below give T cell receptor beta chains drawn from one sample of a study of T cells in localized non-small cell lung cancer. Assay used: immunoSEQ multiplex PCR; TCRdb lists only in-frame clones, some missing. The data show tens of thousands of clones, over 60% seen once. Specimen: PBMCs, collected before any cancer treatment. The source of these receptors is a woman between 40 and 69 years old with stage II lung adenocarcinoma. Each CDR3 is given with its conserved first and last residue. The order of the fields is V gene, J gene, CDR3 protein.

>TRBV7-7|TRBJ2-2
CASSLHVGGRGTGELFF
>TRBV10-3|TRBJ2-3
CAIRGDPDTQYF
>TRBV5-4|TRBJ1-2
CASSPDSNYGYTF
>TRBV7-9|TRBJ1-6
CASSQGQGDNSPLHF
>TRBV7-3|TRBJ2-3
CASSLLGGRTDTQYF
>TRBV19|TRBJ1-6
CASSYRDSPLHF
>TRBV7-2|TRBJ1-5
CASSPSGGGNQPQHF
>TRBV30|TRBJ2-4
CAWSVQGLNIQYF
>TRBV7-9|TRBJ1-2
CASSLVASLYGYTF
>TRBV5-1|TRBJ1-1
CASSGGSRMNTEAFF
>TRBV10-3|TRBJ1-4
CAISEKLNEKLFF
>TRBV6-4|TRBJ2-7
CASSDRDRVSYEQYF
>TRBV10-3|TRBJ1-3
CAIQGALVGNTIYF
>TRBV27|TRBJ1-1
CASSLSQGRNTEAFF
>TRBV7-7|TRBJ2-5
CASSRSGGQETQYF
>TRBV18|TRBJ2-1
CASSPQAGLSYNEQFF
>TRBV29-1|TRBJ1-2
CSVEGVRGYTF
>TRBV5-1|TRBJ1-2
CASSRDSGNYGYTF
>TRBV5-4|TRBJ2-1
CASSSLAGGYNEQFF
>TRBV9|TRBJ2-6
CASKQGAGANVLTF
>TRBV15|TRBJ2-7
CATSSRKQGASYEQYF
>TRBV7-2|TRBJ1-6
CASSPRQGAGSPLHF
>TRBV15|TRBJ1-5
CATSRGNQPQHF
>TRBV4-2|TRBJ2-1
CASSQGDGGGTEQFF
>TRBV5-1|TRBJ2-3
CASSLVGRNTDTQYF
>TRBV4-3|TRBJ2-7
CASSQDNEGLRNYEQYF
>TRBV28|TRBJ2-1
CASSLSKYEGIEMLF